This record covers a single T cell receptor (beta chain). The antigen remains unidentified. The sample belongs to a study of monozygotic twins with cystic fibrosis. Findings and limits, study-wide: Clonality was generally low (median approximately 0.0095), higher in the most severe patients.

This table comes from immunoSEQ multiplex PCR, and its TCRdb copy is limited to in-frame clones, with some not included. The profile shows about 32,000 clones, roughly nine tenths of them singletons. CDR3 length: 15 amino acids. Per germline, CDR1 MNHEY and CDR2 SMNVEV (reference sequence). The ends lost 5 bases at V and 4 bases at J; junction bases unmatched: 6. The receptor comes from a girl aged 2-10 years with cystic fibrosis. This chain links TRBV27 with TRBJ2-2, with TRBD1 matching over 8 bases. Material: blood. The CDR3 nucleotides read TGTGCCAGCAGTATACAGGGGGGTATCACCGGGGAGCTGTTTTTT. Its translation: CASSIQGGITGELFF.